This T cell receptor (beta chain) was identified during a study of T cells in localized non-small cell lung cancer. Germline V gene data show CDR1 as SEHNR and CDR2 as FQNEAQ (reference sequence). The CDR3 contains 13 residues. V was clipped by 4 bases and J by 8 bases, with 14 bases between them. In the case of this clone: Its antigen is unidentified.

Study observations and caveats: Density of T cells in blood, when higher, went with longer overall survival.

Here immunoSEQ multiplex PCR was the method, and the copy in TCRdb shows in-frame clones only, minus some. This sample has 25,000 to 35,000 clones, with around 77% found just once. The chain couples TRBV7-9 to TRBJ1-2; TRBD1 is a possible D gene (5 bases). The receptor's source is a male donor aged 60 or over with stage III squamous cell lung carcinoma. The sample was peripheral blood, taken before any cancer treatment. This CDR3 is CASSYRQTQGYTF. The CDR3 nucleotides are TGTGCCAGCAGCTATCGACAGACCCAAGGCTACACCTTC. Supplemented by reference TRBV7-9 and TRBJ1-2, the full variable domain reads DTGVSQNPRHKITKRGQNVTFRCDPISEHNRLYWYRQTLGQGPEFLTYFQNEAQLEKSRLLSDRFSAERPKGSFSTLEIQRTEQGDSAMYLCASSYRQTQGYTFGSGTRLTVV.